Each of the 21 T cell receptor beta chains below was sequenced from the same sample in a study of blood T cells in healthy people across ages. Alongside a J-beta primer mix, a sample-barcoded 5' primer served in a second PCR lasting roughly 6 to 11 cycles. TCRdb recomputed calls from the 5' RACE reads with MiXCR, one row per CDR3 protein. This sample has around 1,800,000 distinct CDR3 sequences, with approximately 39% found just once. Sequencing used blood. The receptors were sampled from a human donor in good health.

CDR3: CASSYRFSYNEQFF. The CDR3 DNA reads TGTGCCAGCAGCTACAGATTTTCCTACAATGAGCAGTTCTTC. The chain recombines TRBV7-2 with TRBJ2-1; D remains ambiguous. Trimming shortened V by 4 bases and J by 1 base, and 8 bases separated the two germline ends. Germline CDR1 SGHTA, CDR2 FQGNSA. This CDR3 region has 14 residues.

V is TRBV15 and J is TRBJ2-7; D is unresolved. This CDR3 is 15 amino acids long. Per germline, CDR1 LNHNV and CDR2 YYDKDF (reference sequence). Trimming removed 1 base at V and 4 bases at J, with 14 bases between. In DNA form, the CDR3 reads TGTGCCACCAGCAGAGGTGGCAGCCTGTCGTACGAGCAGTACTTC. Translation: CATSRGGSLSYEQYF. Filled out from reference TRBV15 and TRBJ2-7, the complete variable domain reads DAMVIQNPRYQVTQFGKPVTLSCSQTLNHNVMYWYQQKSSQAPKLLFHYYDKDFNNEADTPDNFQSRRPNTSFCFLDIRSPGLGDTAMYLCATSRGGSLSYEQYFGPGTRLTVT.

DNA of the CDR3: TGTGCCAGCAGCCGGACAGGCCTTGAAGCTTTCTTT. Translated, it gives CASSRTGLEAFF. The V gene is TRBV14, the J gene TRBJ1-1; 7 nucleotides line up with TRBD1. The ends lost 4 bases at V and 7 bases at J; junction bases unmatched: 3. The CDR3 consists of 12 residues. Germline CDR1 reads SGHDN; CDR2 reads FVKESK. Drawing the rest from reference TRBV14 and TRBJ1-1, the complete variable domain is EAGVTQFPSHSVIEKGQTVTLRCDPISGHDNLYWYRRVMGKEIKFLLHFVKESKQDESGMPNNRFLAERTGGTYSTLKVQPAELEDSGVYFCASSRTGLEAFFGQGTRLTVV.

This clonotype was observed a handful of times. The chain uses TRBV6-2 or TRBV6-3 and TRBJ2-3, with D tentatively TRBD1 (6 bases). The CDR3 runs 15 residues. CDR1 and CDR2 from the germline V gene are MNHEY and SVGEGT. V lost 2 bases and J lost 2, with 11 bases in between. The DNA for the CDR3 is TGTGCCAGCAGTTACGAGGGGGACACCACAGATACGCAGTATTTT. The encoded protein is CASSYEGDTTDTQYF.

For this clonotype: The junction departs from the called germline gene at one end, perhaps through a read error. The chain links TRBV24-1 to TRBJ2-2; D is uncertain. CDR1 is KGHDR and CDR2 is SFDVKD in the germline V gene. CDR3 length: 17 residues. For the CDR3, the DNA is TGTGTCACCAGTGATTTTTCCCGCGGCGGAGACACCGGGGAGCTGTTTTTT. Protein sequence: CVTSDFSRGGDTGELFF.

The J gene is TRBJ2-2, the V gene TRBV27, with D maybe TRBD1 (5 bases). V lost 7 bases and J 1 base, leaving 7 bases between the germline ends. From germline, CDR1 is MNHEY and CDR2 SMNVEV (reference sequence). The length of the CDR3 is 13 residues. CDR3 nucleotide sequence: TGTGCCAGCATTCAGGGGAACACCGGGGAGCTGTTTTTT. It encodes CASIQGNTGELFF.

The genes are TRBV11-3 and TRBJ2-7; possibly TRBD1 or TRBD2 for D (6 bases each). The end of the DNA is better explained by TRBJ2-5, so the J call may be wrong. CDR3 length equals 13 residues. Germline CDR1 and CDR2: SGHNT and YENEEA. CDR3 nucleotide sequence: TGTGCCAGCAGCGCCGGGGGCGAGAAGACCCAGTACTTC. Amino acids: CASSAGGEKTQYF.

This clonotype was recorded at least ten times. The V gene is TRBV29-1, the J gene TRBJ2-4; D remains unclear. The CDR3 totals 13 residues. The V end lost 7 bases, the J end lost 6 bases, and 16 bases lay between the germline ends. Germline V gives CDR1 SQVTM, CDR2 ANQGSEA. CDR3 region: CSAHNPTRNIQYF. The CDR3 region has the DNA TGCAGCGCCCACAACCCCACGAGAAACATTCAGTACTTC.

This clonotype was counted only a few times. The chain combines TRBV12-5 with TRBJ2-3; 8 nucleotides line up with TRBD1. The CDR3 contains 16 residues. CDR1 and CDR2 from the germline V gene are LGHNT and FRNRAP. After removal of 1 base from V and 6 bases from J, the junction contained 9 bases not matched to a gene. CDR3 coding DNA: TGTGCTAGTGGTTTGGACAGGGGGTTTATTATGGATACGCAGTATTTT. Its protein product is CASGLDRGFIMDTQYF.

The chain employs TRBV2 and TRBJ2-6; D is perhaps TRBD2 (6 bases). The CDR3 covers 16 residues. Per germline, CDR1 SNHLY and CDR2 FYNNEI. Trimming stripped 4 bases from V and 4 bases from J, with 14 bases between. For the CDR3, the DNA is TGTGCCAGCAGTGCGGAGCGGGCCCAAGGGGCCAACGTCCTGACTTTC. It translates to CASSAERAQGANVLTF.

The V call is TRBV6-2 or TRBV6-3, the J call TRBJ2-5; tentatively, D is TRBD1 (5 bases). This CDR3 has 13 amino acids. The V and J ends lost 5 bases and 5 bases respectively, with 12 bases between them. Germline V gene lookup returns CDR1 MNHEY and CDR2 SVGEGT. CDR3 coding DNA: TGTGCCAGCAGTAGCAGGGTCCCGGAGACCCAGTACTTC. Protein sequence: CASSSRVPETQYF.

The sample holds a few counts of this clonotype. In nucleotides, the CDR3 is TGTGCCAGCAGTGTGAACGGGGAAAGTGAGCAGTTCTTC. Translation: CASSVNGESEQFF. The rearrangement joins TRBV6-1 to TRBJ2-1; tentative D call: TRBD2 (5 bases). CDR1 and CDR2 from the germline V gene are MNHNS and SASEGT. Trimming stripped 4 bases from V and 9 bases from J, with 13 bases between. The CDR3 totals 13 residues.

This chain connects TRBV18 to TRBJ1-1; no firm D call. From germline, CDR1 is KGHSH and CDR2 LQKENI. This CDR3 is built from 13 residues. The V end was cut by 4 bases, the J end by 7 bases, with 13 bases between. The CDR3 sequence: CASSLGQQNEAFF. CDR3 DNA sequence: TGTGCCAGCTCACTGGGCCAGCAAAATGAAGCTTTCTTT.

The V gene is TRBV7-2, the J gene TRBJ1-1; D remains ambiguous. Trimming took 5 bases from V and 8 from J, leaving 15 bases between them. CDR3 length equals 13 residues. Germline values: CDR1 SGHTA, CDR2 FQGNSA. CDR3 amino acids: CASSLVFGGEAFF. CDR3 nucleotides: TGTGCCAGCAGCCTCGTTTTCGGCGGGGAAGCTTTCTTT.

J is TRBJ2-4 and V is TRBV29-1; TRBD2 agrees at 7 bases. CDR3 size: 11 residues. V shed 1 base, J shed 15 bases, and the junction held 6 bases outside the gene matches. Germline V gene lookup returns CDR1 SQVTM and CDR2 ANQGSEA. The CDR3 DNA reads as TGCAGCGTTGAAGCGGGGGGAAGTCGGTACTTC. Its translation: CSVEAGGSRYF.

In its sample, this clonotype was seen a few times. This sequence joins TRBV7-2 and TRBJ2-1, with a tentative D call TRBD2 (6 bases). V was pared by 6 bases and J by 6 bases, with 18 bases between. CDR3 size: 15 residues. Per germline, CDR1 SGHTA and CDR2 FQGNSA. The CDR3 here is CASRPGGPLFNEQFF. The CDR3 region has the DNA TGTGCCAGCAGACCCGGGGGACCCCTCTTCAATGAGCAGTTCTTC.

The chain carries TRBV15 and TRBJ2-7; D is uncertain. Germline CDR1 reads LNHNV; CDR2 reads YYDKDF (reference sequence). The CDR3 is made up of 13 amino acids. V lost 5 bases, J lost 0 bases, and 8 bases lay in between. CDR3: CATSPASSYEQYF. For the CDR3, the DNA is TGTGCCACCAGCCCTGCAAGCTCCTACGAGCAGTACTTC.

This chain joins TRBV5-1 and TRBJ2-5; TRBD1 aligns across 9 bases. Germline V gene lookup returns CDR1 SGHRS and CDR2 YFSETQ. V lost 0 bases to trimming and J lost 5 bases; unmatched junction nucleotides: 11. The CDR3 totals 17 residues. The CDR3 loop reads CASSLAYGTGSEETQYF. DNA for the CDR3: TGCGCCAGCAGCTTGGCCTACGGGACAGGGAGCGAGGAGACCCAGTACTTC.

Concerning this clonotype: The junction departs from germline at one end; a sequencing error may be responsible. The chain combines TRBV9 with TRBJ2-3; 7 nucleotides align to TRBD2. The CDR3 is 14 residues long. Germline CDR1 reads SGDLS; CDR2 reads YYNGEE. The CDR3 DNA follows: TGTGCCAGCAGCGCCTTGACTAGCATAGATACGCAGTATTTT. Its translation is CASSALTSIDTQYF. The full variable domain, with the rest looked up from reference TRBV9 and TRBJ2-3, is DSGVTQTPKHLITATGQRVTLRCSPRSGDLSVYWYQQSLDQGLQFLIQYYNGEERAKGNILERFSAQQFPDLHSELNLSSLELGDSALYFCASSALTSIDTQYFGPGTRLTVL.

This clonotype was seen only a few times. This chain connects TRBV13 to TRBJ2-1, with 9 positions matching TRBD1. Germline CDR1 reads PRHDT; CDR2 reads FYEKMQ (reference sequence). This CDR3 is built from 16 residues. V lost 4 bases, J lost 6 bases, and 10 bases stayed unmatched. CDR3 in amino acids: CASSSGQGAPSNEQFF. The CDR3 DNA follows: TGTGCCAGCAGCTCGGGACAGGGTGCCCCAAGCAATGAGCAGTTCTTC.

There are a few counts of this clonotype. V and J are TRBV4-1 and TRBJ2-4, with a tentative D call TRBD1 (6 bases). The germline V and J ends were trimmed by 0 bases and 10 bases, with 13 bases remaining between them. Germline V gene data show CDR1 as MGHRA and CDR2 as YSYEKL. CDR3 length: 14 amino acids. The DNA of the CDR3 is TGCGCCAGCAGCCAAGATATGGGGGCATCGATTCAGTACTTC. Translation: CASSQDMGASIQYF.